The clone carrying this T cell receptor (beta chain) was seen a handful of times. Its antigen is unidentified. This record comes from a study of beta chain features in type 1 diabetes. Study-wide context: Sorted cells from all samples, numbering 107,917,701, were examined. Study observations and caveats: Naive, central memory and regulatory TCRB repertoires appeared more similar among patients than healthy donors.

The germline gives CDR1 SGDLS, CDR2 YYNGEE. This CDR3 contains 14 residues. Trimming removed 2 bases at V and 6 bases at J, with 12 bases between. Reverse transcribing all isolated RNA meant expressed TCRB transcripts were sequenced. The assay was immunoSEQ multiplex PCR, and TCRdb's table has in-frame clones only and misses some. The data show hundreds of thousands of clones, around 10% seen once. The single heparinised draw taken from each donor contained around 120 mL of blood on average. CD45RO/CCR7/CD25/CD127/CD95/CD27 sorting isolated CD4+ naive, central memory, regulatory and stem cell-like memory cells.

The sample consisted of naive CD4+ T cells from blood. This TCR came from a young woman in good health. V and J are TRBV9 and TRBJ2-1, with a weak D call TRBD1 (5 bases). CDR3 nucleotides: TGTGCCAGCAGCGTTATGACAGAAACCAATGAGCAGTTCTTC. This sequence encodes CASSVMTETNEQFF.